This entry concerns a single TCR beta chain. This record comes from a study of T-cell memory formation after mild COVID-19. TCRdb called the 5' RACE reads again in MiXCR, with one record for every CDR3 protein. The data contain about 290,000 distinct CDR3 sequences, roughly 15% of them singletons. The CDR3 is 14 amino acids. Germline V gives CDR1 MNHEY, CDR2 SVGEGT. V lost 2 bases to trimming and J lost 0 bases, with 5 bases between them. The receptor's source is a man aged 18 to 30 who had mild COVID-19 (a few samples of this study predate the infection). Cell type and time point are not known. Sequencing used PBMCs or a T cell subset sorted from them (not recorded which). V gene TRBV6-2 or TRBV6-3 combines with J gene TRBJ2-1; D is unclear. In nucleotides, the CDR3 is TGTGCCAGCAGTTACCTGAGCTCCTACAATGAGCAGTTCTTC. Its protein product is CASSYLSSYNEQFF.